This passage covers 20 T cell receptor beta chains from one sample sequenced in a study of beta chain features in type 1 diabetes. Sequenced material consisted of expressed TCRB transcripts (all of the isolated RNA was reverse transcribed). Some clones are missing from TCRdb's copy, which holds only in-frame ones; the method was immunoSEQ multiplex PCR. Of a few hundred thousand clones in the sample, more than 11% were seen once. The sequencing sample was made of naive CD4+ T cells from blood. The receptors were gathered from a man aged 25 to 40 in good health.

This clone was seen a handful of times. CDR3 in DNA: TGTGCCAGCAGCTTCCTAGCGGGCAATGAGCAGTTCTTC. The encoded protein is CASSFLAGNEQFF. V is TRBV7-2 and J is TRBJ2-1, with 8 bases fitting TRBD2. The ends lost 3 bases at V and 6 bases at J; junction bases unmatched: 1. The CDR3 loop spans 13 amino acids. CDR1 and CDR2 (germline): SGHTA, FQGNSA.

This clone showed up just a few times. CDR3 residues: CASSLGQAAGTF. The CDR3 bases are TGTGCCAGCAGCTTAGGCCAGGCGGCTGGGACCTTC. The rearrangement uses TRBV13 and TRBJ1-2; D is uncertain. The CDR3 length is 12 residues. In germline, CDR1 is PRHDT, CDR2 FYEKMQ (reference sequence). The V gene lost 0 bases and the J gene lost 14 bases, with 13 bases spanning the gap.

This clone has just one count. The V gene is TRBV6-5, the J gene TRBJ2-1; D is undetermined. V was cut by 1 base and J by 7 bases, with 17 bases left in between. Germline lookup yields CDR1 MNHEY and CDR2 SVGAGI. The CDR3 loop spans 16 amino acids. Here the CDR3 DNA reads TGTGCCAGCAGTTACTTGGGGTTGGCAGGTCAGAATGAGCAGTTCTTC. This gives the protein CASSYLGLAGQNEQFF.

The chain links TRBV9 to TRBJ2-1; 8 nucleotides line up with TRBD2. J was trimmed by 3 bases and V by 3 bases; bases with no gene match: 5. The CDR3 has 15 amino acids. Looked up from germline, CDR1 is SGDLS and CDR2 is YYNGEE. For the CDR3, the DNA is TGTGCCAGCAGCGGGACCGGGACTAGCTACAATGAGCAGTTCTTC. This translates into CASSGTGTSYNEQFF.

V usage is TRBV18 and J usage is TRBJ1-4, with D possibly matching TRBD1 (5 bases). The ends were cut back, 4 bases at V and 0 bases at J, with 9 bases in the middle. Per the germline V gene, CDR1 is KGHSH and CDR2 is LQKENI. This CDR3 has 15 amino acids. DNA for the CDR3: TGTGCCAGCTCACTCAGGGCAGCAACTAATGAAAAACTGTTTTTT. Translated, it gives CASSLRAATNEKLFF.

This chain connects TRBV30 to TRBJ1-2, with a weak D call TRBD1 (5 bases). CDR3 length: 14 amino acids. Germline V gene sequence: CDR1 GTSNPN, CDR2 SVGIG (reference sequence). V was clipped by 0 bases and J by 8 bases, with 16 bases between them. CDR3 loop: CAWSVLEGLGGYTF. CDR3 sequence (DNA): TGTGCCTGGAGTGTACTCGAGGGGTTGGGCGGCTACACCTTC.

The chain carries TRBV10-3 and TRBJ2-3; TRBD2 aligns across 7 bases. CDR1 is ENHRY, CDR2 SYGVKD, per germline. V was pared by 2 bases and J by 2 bases, with 4 bases of the junction left unmatched. The length of the CDR3 is 15 residues. The CDR3 protein is CAISEGSGYTDTQYF. The CDR3 DNA is TGTGCCATCAGTGAGGGTAGCGGGTACACAGATACGCAGTATTTT.

This chain connects TRBV6-5 to TRBJ2-6; D unclear. CDR1 and CDR2 (germline): MNHEY, SVGAGI. V lost 0 bases and J lost 0, with 6 bases in between. CDR3 size: 16 residues. The CDR3 nucleotides are TGTGCCAGCAGTTACTCGTACCCCTCTGGGGCCAACGTCCTGACTTTC. Residues: CASSYSYPSGANVLTF.

The rearrangement joins TRBV27 to TRBJ2-1; 7 bases map to TRBD1. CDR1 and CDR2 from the germline V gene are MNHEY and SMNVEV (reference sequence). J was trimmed by 6 bases and V by 6 bases; bases with no gene match: 11. The CDR3 is 15 residues long. CDR3 region: CASSLRGPAVNEQFF. CDR3 bases: TGTGCCAGCAGCTTAAGGGGGCCTGCCGTCAATGAGCAGTTCTTC.

The rearrangement joins TRBV9 to TRBJ1-6; 8 bases fit TRBD1. The CDR3 contains 14 residues. CDR1 is SGDLS, CDR2 YYNGEE, per germline. The V gene end was trimmed by 3 bases and the J gene end by 10 bases; junction bases not matched to a gene: 6. The CDR3 protein is CASSAGQGKSPLHF. CDR3 DNA: TGTGCCAGCAGCGCCGGACAGGGCAAGTCACCCCTCCACTTT.

This chain connects TRBV5-4 to TRBJ2-7; D might be TRBD1 (5 bases). The V end was cut by 4 bases, the J end by 3 bases, with 8 bases between. The CDR3 spans 12 residues. Germline lookup yields CDR1 SGHNT and CDR2 YYREEE (reference sequence). The CDR3 protein is CASSQGGYEQYF. The CDR3 nucleotides are TGTGCCAGCAGCCAGGGTGGCTACGAGCAGTACTTC.

The gene calls are TRBV18 and TRBJ2-1; 8 bases are shared with TRBD2. Germline V gives CDR1 KGHSH, CDR2 LQKENI. V was clipped by 3 bases and J by 5 bases; unmatched bases: 6. This CDR3 has 15 residues. CDR3 region: CASSPLPAGDNEQFF. Here the CDR3 DNA reads TGTGCCAGCTCACCTCTGCCAGCGGGAGACAATGAGCAGTTCTTC. Variable domain in full (rest from reference TRBV18 and TRBJ2-1): NAGVMQNPRHLVRRRGQEARLRCSPMKGHSHVYWYRQLPEEGLKFMVYLQKENIIDESGMPKERFSAEFPKEGPSILRIQQVVRGDSAAYFCASSPLPAGDNEQFFGPGTRLTVL.

A few counts support this clone. J is TRBJ2-3 and V is TRBV2, with D perhaps matching TRBD2 (5 bases). Trimming pared 8 bases from V and 5 bases from J, leaving 20 bases between. There are 15 residues in the CDR3. The germline V gene encodes CDR1 SNHLY and CDR2 FYNNEI. The CDR3 loop reads CASGERSRAGDTQYF. DNA for the CDR3: TGTGCCAGCGGGGAGCGGAGCCGAGCCGGAGATACGCAGTATTTT. Supplemented by reference TRBV2 and TRBJ2-3, the full variable domain reads EPEVTQTPSHQVTQMGQEVILRCVPISNHLYFYWYRQILGQKVEFLVSFYNNEISEKSEIFDDQFSVERPDGSNFTLKIRSTKLEDSAMYFCASGERSRAGDTQYFGPGTRLTVL.

The rearrangement uses TRBV7-8 and TRBJ2-5; tentative D call: TRBD2 (5 bases). CDR3 size: 13 residues. Trimming took 1 base from V and 5 from J, leaving 8 bases between them. Germline CDR1 SGHVS, CDR2 FQNEAQ. DNA of the CDR3: TGTGCCAGCAGCTTAGGGACTCTGGAGACCCAGTACTTC. The encoded protein is CASSLGTLETQYF.

The V gene is TRBV4-2, the J gene TRBJ2-1, with D hard to call. CDR1 and CDR2 (germline): LGHNA, YNFKEQ. The V end was cut by 4 bases, the J end by 4 bases, with 20 bases between. The CDR3 extends over 17 amino acids. CDR3 bases: TGTGCCAGCAGCCGCGCTCGGGCGGCCGTGAATTACAATGAGCAGTTCTTC. The encoded protein is CASSRARAAVNYNEQFF.

The chain recombines TRBV4-3 with TRBJ2-1, with 9 nucleotides matching TRBD2. V shed 4 bases and J 0 bases; nucleotides not matched to a gene: 4. The CDR3 extends over 16 amino acids. Per germline, CDR1 LGHNA and CDR2 YSLEER. CDR3 sequence reads: CASSRNSGSSYNEQFF. The CDR3 DNA reads TGCGCCAGCAGCCGGAATAGCGGGAGCTCCTACAATGAGCAGTTCTTC.

This clone has only a few counts. The chain uses TRBV7-2 and TRBJ2-1, with 8 bases that match TRBD2. From germline, CDR1 is SGHTA and CDR2 FQGNSA. Germline trimming cut 7 bases from V and 2 bases from J; bases unmatched to any gene: 7. The CDR3 contains 15 residues. The CDR3 sequence: CASTSPGGAYNEQFF. DNA of the CDR3: TGTGCCAGCACCTCCCCCGGGGGGGCCTACAATGAGCAGTTCTTC.

This clone was detected only a few times. The rearrangement joins TRBV7-6 to TRBJ1-1; D remains ambiguous. Germline CDR1 is SGHVS and CDR2 is FNYEAQ. The CDR3 covers 13 residues. Trimming left V 0 bases short and J 5 bases short, with 7 bases between. CDR3 in DNA: TGTGCCAGCAGCTTAGCGTCGGAGACTGAAGCTTTCTTT. Its protein product is CASSLASETEAFF.

About this clone: Additional DNA sequences in this sample encode the identical CDR3. This chain joins TRBV14 and TRBJ1-1; D call uncertain. The ends were cut back, 6 bases at V and 0 bases at J, with 8 bases in the middle. The CDR3 loop spans 13 amino acids. Germline V gene lookup returns CDR1 SGHDN and CDR2 FVKESK. The CDR3 spells CASSPQMNTEAFF. DNA for the CDR3: TGTGCCAGCAGTCCCCAGATGAACACTGAAGCTTTCTTT.

Only a few counts were recorded for this clone. The J gene is TRBJ1-2, the V gene TRBV9, with D maybe TRBD1 (6 bases). This CDR3 comprises 15 residues. Looked up from germline, CDR1 is SGDLS and CDR2 is YYNGEE. Trimming stripped 2 bases from V and 6 bases from J, with 17 bases between. DNA of the CDR3: TGTGCCAGCAGCGTCCAACGCGGGGGGCGGGATGGCTACACCTTC. This encodes CASSVQRGGRDGYTF.